This T cell receptor beta chain stems from a study of blood T cell repertoires in COVID-19. Overall study context: The samples span acute and convalescent COVID-19 from the United States, Italy and Spain. PBMCs, B-cell-depleted T cells, or T cells were the source of the cDNA or gDNA that made up the material.

Original handling: It was from reference gene primer amplification that nucleated cell counts were estimated. Sequencing used immunoSEQ multiplex PCR; TCRdb keeps in-frame clones, though not all of them. D and trimming were read from the DNA, whereas the V and J calls and clone size are those reported in that table. The sample carries roughly 73,000 clones, 70% to 90% recorded once. The CDR3 runs to 12 residues. V was clipped by 7 bases and J by 4 bases, with 10 bases between them. Source material: peripheral blood. The chain recombines TRBV12-3 or TRBV12-4 with TRBJ1-1, with D unclear. This receptor was taken from a human donor in a cohort sampled during active COVID-19. The CDR3: CASTLESTEAFF. In DNA, the CDR3 is TGTGCCAGCACCCTCGAGTCCACTGAAGCTTTCTTT.